This TCR beta chain was documented in a study of Tregs in tolerant kidney transplant recipients. Germline V gives CDR1 SGHNT, CDR2 YYREEE (reference sequence). There are 18 residues in the CDR3. Deletions cut 4 bases from V and 0 bases from J, with 17 bases between. Using immunoSEQ multiplex PCR, the repertoire was profiled, and TCRdb retains in-frame clones only, with some absent. The sample consists of some 240,000 clones, roughly 80% of them appearing once. CD4+CD25+CD127- Tregs, CD4+CD25- non-Tregs, CD4 and CD8 cells were sorted. Study findings and constraints: Biological reproducibility was not directly addressed, but technical replication error appeared minimal. Activated donor B cell expansion appeared to reveal the most relevant donor-specific TCRbeta repertoire.

About this clone: Its specificity is unknown.

The source of this sequence is a human donor in good health. Sequencing was done on a sample of CD4+ T cells from blood. The chain links TRBV5-4 to TRBJ2-6; D possibly corresponds to TRBD1 (6 bases). The CDR3, as DNA: TGTGCCAGCAGCCCCGGACAGTCCGCGTCCTCTGGGGCCAACGTCCTGACTTTC. Translated: CASSPGQSASSGANVLTF.